This passage covers 13 T cell receptor beta chains from one sample sequenced in a study of a mutant IDH1 vaccine in newly diagnosed glioma. For these TCRs, the target antigens are not known. Time point specified: week 23, last vaccination. A single vaccine dose contained 300 ug of mutant IDH1 20-mer peptide, and topical imiquimod was used with it. This table comes from immunoSEQ multiplex PCR, and its TCRdb copy is limited to in-frame clones, with some not included. The data hold fewer than 45,000 clones, with 85% to 95% observed a single time. The sequences come from PBMCs, collected from a glioma patient whose treatment included an IDH1 peptide vaccine. The receptor source for this set is a middle-aged man with glioma.

This clone was counted once. CDR3 sequence (DNA): TGTGCCATCAGCGACCCCCCTCTGGGGGCCAACGTCCTGACTTTC. It codes for CAISDPPLGANVLTF. V gene TRBV10-3 combines with J gene TRBJ2-6; no clear D. V dropped 6 bases and J dropped 4 bases, with 13 bases sitting between them. CDR1 ENHRY and CDR2 SYGVKD come from the germline V gene. This CDR3 spans 15 amino acids.

J is TRBJ1-2 and V is TRBV5-4; D may be TRBD1 (5 bases). The CDR3 length is 15 residues. Germline loops: CDR1 SGHNT, CDR2 YYREEE (reference sequence). The germline V and J ends were trimmed by 0 bases and 5 bases, with 14 bases remaining between them. CDR3 nucleotide sequence: TGTGCCAGCAGCTTGGATATGGAGGGGATTTATGGCTACACCTTC. It encodes CASSLDMEGIYGYTF.

The chain recombines TRBV10-1 with TRBJ1-1, with D possibly being TRBD1 (6 bases). CDR1 WNHNN and CDR2 SYGVQD come from the germline V gene (reference sequence). V gave up 1 base and J gave up 0 bases, with 15 bases separating them. This CDR3 contains 17 residues. The CDR3 DNA is TGCGCCAGCAGTGAGTTCCCGACAGGCCTCATGAACACTGAAGCTTTCTTT. Translation: CASSEFPTGLMNTEAFF.

The gene calls are TRBV9 and TRBJ2-3; 7 nucleotides align to TRBD2. The length of the CDR3 is 14 residues. Germline lookup yields CDR1 SGDLS and CDR2 YYNGEE. Unmatched junction bases numbered 2, after V lost 2 bases and J lost 2 bases. This CDR3 is CASSVGDYTDTQYF. CDR3 sequence (DNA): TGTGCCAGCAGCGTGGGGGACTACACAGATACGCAGTATTTT.

The rearrangement uses TRBV6-5 and TRBJ1-1, with D unresolved. This CDR3 has 14 residues. Germline V CDR1 and CDR2: MNHEY, SVGAGI. V was clipped by 4 bases and J by 3 bases, with 12 bases between them. CDR3 coding DNA: TGTGCCAGCAGTTTAGCACGGGCGGACACTGAAGCTTTCTTT. Amino acids: CASSLARADTEAFF.

The V gene is TRBV29-1, the J gene TRBJ2-6; TRBD1 matches at 11 bases. The CDR3 sequence is 17 residues long. V was pared by 1 base and J by 1 base, with 3 bases of the junction left unmatched. The V gene's germline CDR1 is SQVTM and CDR2 ANQGSEA. CDR3 in DNA: TGCAGCGTTGAAGTGGACAGGGGGCTTTCTGGGGCCAACGTCCTGACTTTC. This codes for CSVEVDRGLSGANVLTF.

This chain joins TRBV30 and TRBJ1-6, with D tentatively TRBD1 (5 bases). Germline V gene sequence: CDR1 GTSNPN, CDR2 SVGIG (reference sequence). CDR3 size: 13 residues. The V and J ends lost 8 bases and 8 bases respectively, with 16 bases between them. CDR3 nucleotides: TGTGCCCTCAAATGGGGGGTTGATTCACCCCTCCACTTT. It yields the protein CALKWGVDSPLHF.

The chain links TRBV4-1 to TRBJ2-3, with D possibly TRBD2 on 7 matching bases. Germline lookup yields CDR1 MGHRA and CDR2 YSYEKL. The CDR3 extends over 17 amino acids. Between the trimmed V and J ends, which lost 2 bases and 3 bases, there was a span of 18 bases. CDR3 amino acids: CASSQSMGGAGTDTQYF. The DNA of the CDR3 is TGCGCCAGCAGCCAATCGATGGGGGGGGCCGGTACAGATACGCAGTATTTT.

The rearrangement joins TRBV5-1 to TRBJ2-7; TRBD1 is a possible D gene (5 bases). The CDR3 runs to 17 residues. CDR1 and CDR2 (germline): SGHRS, YFSETQ. V gave up 3 bases and J gave up 1 base, with 20 bases separating them. The CDR3 spells CASSSTLLPGHSYEQYF. The DNA of the CDR3 is TGCGCCAGCAGCTCAACGCTACTTCCCGGACATTCCTACGAGCAGTACTTC.

The V call is TRBV13, the J call TRBJ1-2, with D possibly matching TRBD1 (6 bases). This CDR3 has 16 amino acids. Trimming left V 0 bases short and J 4 bases short, with 15 bases between. CDR1 is PRHDT and CDR2 is FYEKMQ in the germline V gene (reference sequence). The CDR3 here is CASSLGRGQGRYGYTF. The DNA for the CDR3 is TGTGCCAGCAGCTTAGGTCGGGGGCAGGGTCGCTATGGCTACACCTTC.

The gene calls are TRBV21-1 and TRBJ2-1; the table's D call, TRBD2, was not checked against the DNA. TRBV21-1 is noted as a pseudogene. CDR3 length: 16 residues. The CDR3 sequence is CASSTGTSGSPDEQFF. The CDR3 DNA reads as TGTGCCAGCAGCACGGGGACTAGCGGGAGTCCGGATGAGCAGTTCTTC.

This chain uses TRBV5-1 with TRBJ1-4; 8 bases align to TRBD1. Germline-derived CDR1 and CDR2 are SGHRS and YFSETQ. V shed 3 bases, J shed 7 bases, and the junction held 8 bases outside the gene matches. The CDR3 runs 15 residues. The DNA for the CDR3 is TGCGCCAGCAGCTCTCCCGGACAGGGAGCTGAAAAACTGTTTTTT. As protein: CASSSPGQGAEKLFF.

The chain carries TRBV27 and TRBJ1-1; TRBD1 is a possible D gene (5 bases). The CDR3 spans 16 residues. Germline CDR1 is MNHEY and CDR2 is SMNVEV (reference sequence). Trimming shortened V by 6 bases and J by 5 bases, and 22 bases separated the two germline ends. CDR3 sequence: CASSPGIQGSYTEAFF. CDR3 nucleotide sequence: TGTGCCAGCAGCCCCGGCATCCAGGGTAGTTATACTGAAGCTTTCTTT.